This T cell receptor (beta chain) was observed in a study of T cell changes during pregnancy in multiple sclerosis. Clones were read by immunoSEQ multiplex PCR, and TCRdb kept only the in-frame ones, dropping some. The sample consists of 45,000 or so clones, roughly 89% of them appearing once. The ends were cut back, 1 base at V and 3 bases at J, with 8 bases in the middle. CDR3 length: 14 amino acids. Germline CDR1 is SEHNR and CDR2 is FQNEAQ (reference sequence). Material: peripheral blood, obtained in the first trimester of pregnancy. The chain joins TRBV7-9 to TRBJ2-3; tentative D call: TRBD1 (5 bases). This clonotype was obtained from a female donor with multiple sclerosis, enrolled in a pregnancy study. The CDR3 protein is CASSLGQWTDTQYF. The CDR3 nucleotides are TGTGCCAGCAGCTTAGGACAGTGGACAGATACGCAGTATTTT.